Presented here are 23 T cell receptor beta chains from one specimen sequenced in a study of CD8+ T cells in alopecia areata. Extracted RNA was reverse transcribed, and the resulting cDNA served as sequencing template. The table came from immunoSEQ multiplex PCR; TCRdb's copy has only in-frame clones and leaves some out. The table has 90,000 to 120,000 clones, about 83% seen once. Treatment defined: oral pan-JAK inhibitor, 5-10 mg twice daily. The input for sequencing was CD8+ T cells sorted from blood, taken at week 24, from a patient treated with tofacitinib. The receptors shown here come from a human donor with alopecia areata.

The CDR3 nucleotides read TGTGCCAGTAGACAGGGGGATGGCACTGAAGCTTTCTTT. It encodes CASRQGDGTEAFF. The chain carries TRBV7-9 and TRBJ1-1, with TRBD1 matching over 9 bases. Looked up from germline, CDR1 is SEHNR and CDR2 is FQNEAQ (reference sequence). This CDR3 is 13 amino acids long. The trim removed 9 bases at V and 4 bases at J, leaving 6 bases unmatched.

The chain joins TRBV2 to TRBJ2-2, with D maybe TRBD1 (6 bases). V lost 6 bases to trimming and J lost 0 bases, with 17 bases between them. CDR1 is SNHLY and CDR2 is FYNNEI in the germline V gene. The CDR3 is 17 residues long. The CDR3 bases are TGTGCCAGCAGCCCAAGACTGACAGGCGCGAACACCGGGGAGCTGTTTTTT. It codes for CASSPRLTGANTGELFF.

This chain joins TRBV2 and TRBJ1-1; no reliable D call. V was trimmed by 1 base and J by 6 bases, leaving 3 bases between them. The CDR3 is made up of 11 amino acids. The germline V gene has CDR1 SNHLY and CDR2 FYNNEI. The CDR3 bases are TGTGCCAGCAGTGAAGAGGCTGAAGCTTTCTTT. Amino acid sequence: CASSEEAEAFF.

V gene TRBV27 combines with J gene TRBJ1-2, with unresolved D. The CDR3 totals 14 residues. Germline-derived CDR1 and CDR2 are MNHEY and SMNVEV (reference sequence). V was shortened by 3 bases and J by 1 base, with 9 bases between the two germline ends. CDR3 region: CASSLGRSNYGYTF. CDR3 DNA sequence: TGTGCCAGCAGTTTGGGCCGCAGTAACTATGGCTACACCTTC.

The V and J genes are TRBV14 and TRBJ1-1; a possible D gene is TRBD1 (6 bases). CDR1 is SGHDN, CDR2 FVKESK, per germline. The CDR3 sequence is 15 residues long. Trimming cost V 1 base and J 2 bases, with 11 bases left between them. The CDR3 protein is CASSQGGALNTEAFF. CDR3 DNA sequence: TGTGCCAGCAGCCAAGGGGGGGCTTTAAACACTGAAGCTTTCTTT.

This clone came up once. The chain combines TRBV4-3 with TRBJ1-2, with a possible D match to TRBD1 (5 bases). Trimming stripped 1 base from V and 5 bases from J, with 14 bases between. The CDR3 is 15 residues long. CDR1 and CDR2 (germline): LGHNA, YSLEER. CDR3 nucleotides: TGCGCCAGCAGCCAAGTGTCCCCAGGGTCATATGGCTACACCTTC. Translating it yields CASSQVSPGSYGYTF.

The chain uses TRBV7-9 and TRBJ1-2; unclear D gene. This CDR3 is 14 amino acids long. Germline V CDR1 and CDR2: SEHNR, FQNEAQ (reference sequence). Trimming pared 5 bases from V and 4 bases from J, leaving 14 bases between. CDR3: CASSGGRVPYGYTF. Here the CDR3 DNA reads TGTGCCAGCAGCGGTGGGAGGGTTCCCTATGGCTACACCTTC.

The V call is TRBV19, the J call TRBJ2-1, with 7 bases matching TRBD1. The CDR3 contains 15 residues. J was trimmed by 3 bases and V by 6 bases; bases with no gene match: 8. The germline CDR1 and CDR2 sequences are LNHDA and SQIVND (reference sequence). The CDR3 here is CASREDRSNYNEQFF. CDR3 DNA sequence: TGTGCCAGTAGGGAGGACAGGAGTAACTACAATGAGCAGTTCTTC.

The CDR3 DNA reads TGTGCCAGCAGCTTGGGGGTAAACGAGCAGTACTTC. It translates to CASSLGVNEQYF. The chain is built from TRBV5-6 and TRBJ2-7, with D hard to call. The V gene lost 0 bases and the J gene lost 5 bases, with 6 bases spanning the gap. The CDR3 contains 12 residues. Germline CDR1 and CDR2: SGHDT and YYEEEE.

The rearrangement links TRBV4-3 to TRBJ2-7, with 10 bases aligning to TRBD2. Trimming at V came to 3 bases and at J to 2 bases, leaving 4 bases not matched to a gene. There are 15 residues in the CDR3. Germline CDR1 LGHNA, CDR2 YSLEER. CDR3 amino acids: CASSQGTSATYEQYF. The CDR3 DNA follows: TGCGCCAGCAGCCAGGGGACTAGCGCTACCTACGAGCAGTACTTC.

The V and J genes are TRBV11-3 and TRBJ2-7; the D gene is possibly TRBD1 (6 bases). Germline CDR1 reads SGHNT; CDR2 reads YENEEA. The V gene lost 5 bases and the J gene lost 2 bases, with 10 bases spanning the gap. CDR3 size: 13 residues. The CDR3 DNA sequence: TGTGCCAGCAGCCGGACAGTAGCCTACGAGCAGTACTTC. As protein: CASSRTVAYEQYF.

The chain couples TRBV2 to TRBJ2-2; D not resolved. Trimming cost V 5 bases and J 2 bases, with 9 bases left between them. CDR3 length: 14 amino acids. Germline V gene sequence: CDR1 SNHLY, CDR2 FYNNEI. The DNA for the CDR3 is TGTGCCAGCAGTTCGTGGCCCAACACCGGGGAGCTGTTTTTT. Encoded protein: CASSSWPNTGELFF.

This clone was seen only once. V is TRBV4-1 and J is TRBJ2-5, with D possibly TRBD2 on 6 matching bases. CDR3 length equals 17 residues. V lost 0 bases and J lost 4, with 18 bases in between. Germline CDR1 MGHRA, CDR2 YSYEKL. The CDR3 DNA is TGCGCCAGCAGCCAAGAGGGAATGACTAGACTCATAGAGACCCAGTACTTC. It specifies CASSQEGMTRLIETQYF.

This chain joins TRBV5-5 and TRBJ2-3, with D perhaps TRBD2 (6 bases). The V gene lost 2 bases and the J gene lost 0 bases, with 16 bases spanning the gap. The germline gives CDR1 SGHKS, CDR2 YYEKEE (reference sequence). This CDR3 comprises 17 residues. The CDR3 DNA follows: TGTGCCAGCAGCTTTACGCGGCGGGGCTCTAGCACAGATACGCAGTATTTT. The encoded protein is CASSFTRRGSSTDTQYF.

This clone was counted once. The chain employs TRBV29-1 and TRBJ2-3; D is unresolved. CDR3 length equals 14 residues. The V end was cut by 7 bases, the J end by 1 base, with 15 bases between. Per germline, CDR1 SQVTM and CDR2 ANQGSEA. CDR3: CSAQTPDGTDTQYF. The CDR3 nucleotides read TGCAGCGCCCAGACACCGGACGGCACAGATACGCAGTATTTT.

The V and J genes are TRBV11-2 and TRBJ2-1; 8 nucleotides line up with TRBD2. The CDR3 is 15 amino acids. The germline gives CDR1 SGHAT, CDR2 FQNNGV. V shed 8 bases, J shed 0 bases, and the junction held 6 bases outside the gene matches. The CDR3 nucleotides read TGTGCCAGCTCACGGGGGGGAAGCTCCTACAATGAGCAGTTCTTC. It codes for CASSRGGSSYNEQFF.

This CDR3 reads CASSEGNQPQHF. Written as DNA, the CDR3 is TGCGCCAGCAGTGAAGGAAATCAGCCCCAGCATTTT. This sequence joins TRBV10-1 and TRBJ1-5, with no clear D. The germline V gene encodes CDR1 WNHNN and CDR2 SYGVQD (reference sequence). There are 12 residues in the CDR3. Deletions cut 3 bases from V and 4 bases from J, with 4 bases between.

The CDR3 loop reads CASSRRQGPYNEQFF. CDR3 in DNA: TGTGCCAGCAGCAGACGACAGGGGCCCTACAATGAGCAGTTCTTC. The chain is built from TRBV11-1 and TRBJ2-1, with 8 bases identical to TRBD1. Germline V CDR1 and CDR2: SGHAT, FQDESV (reference sequence). CDR3 length equals 15 residues. Trimming at V came to 5 bases and at J to 2 bases, leaving 5 bases not matched to a gene.

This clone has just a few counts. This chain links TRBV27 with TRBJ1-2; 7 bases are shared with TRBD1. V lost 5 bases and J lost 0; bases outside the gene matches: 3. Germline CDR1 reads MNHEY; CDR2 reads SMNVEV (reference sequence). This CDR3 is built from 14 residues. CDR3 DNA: TGTGCCAGCAGTACAGACAGGGCTAACTATGGCTACACCTTC. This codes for CASSTDRANYGYTF.

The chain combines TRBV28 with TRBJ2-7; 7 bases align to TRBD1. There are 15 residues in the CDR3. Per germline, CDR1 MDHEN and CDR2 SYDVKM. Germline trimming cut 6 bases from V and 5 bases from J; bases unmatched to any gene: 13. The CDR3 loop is CASSPRAQGVNEQYF. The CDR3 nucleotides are TGTGCCAGCAGCCCACGTGCCCAGGGGGTCAACGAGCAGTACTTC.

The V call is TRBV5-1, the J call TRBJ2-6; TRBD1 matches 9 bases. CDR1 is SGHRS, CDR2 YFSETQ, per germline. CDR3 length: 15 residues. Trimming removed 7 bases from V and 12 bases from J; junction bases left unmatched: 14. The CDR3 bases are TGCGCCAGCTACCCTGGGGACAGGGCGTTAAGCGTCCTGACTTTC. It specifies CASYPGDRALSVLTF.

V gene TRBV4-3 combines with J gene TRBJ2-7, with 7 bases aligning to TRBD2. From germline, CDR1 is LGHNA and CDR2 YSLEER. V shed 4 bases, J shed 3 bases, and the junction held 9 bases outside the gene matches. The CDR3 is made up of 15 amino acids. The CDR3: CASSPAGGGIYEQYF. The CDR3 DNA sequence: TGCGCCAGCAGCCCGGCAGGCGGGGGAATCTACGAGCAGTACTTC.

CDR3 coding DNA: TGTGCCAGCTACCCGTACAGGGGGCAACTGAACACTGAAGCTTTCTTT. Translated: CASYPYRGQLNTEAFF. The chain has TRBV7-8 and TRBJ1-1; the match to TRBD1 covers 9 bases. V dropped 8 bases and J dropped 0; count of bases not matched to a gene: 10. This CDR3 region has 16 residues. Looked up from germline, CDR1 is SGHVS and CDR2 is FQNEAQ.